The 3 T cell receptor beta chains below all came from one sample that was sequenced in a study of shared clonotypes between healthy human individuals. Sequencing was performed with immunoSEQ multiplex PCR; in TCRdb, only in-frame clones are kept and a portion is missing. Here the sample spans some 790,000 clones, approximately 77% being singletons. Sequencing input: memory CD4+ T cells sorted from blood. Regarding subset: CD45RA-negative fraction. The receptors were sampled from a woman aged 30 to 39 in good health.

This clone was seen a handful of times. The J gene is TRBJ2-2, the V gene TRBV28; D may be TRBD2 (6 bases). V lost 9 bases and J lost 0, with 14 bases in between. Germline V CDR1 and CDR2: MDHEN, SYDVKM. The CDR3 runs to 15 residues. The CDR3 DNA follows: TGTGCCAGTTCGGTCCCGGGAGCGAACACCGGGGAGCTGTTTTTT. Translation: CASSVPGANTGELFF.

The V gene is TRBV15, the J gene TRBJ2-2; D ambiguous. This CDR3 spans 15 amino acids. The V and J ends lost 2 bases and 0 bases respectively, with 7 bases between them. Germline CDR1 reads LNHNV; CDR2 reads YYDKDF (reference sequence). CDR3 sequence (DNA): TGTGCCACCAGCAGACTGCAAACGAACACCGGGGAGCTGTTTTTT. Translated: CATSRLQTNTGELFF. The complete variable domain, with remaining parts taken from reference TRBV15 and TRBJ2-2, reads DAMVIQNPRYQVTQFGKPVTLSCSQTLNHNVMYWYQQKSSQAPKLLFHYYDKDFNNEADTPDNFQSRRPNTSFCFLDIRSPGLGDTAMYLCATSRLQTNTGELFFGEGSRLTVL.

About this clone: Other DNA sequences in this specimen translate into the identical CDR3. The chain carries TRBV30 and TRBJ1-5, with TRBD1 matching 7 bases. The ends lost 1 base at V and 6 bases at J; junction bases unmatched: 3. This CDR3 is 13 amino acids long. Germline V gene lookup returns CDR1 GTSNPN and CDR2 SVGIG (reference sequence). The CDR3 bases are TGTGCCTGGAGTGGTCAGGGGGGTCAGCCCCAGCATTTT. It translates to CAWSGQGGQPQHF.